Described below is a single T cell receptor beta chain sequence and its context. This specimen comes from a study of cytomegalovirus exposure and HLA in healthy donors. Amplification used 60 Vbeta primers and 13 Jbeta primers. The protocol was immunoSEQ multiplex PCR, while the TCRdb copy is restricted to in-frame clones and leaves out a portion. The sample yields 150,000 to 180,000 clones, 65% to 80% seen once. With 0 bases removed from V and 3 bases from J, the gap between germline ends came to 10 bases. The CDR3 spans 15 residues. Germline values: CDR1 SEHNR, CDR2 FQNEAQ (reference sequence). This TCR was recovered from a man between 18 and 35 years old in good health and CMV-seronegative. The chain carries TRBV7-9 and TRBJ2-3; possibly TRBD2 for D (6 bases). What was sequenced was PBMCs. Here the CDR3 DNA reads TGTGCCAGCAGCTTAGCAGGGCGGGGAACAGATACGCAGTATTTT. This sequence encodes CASSLAGRGTDTQYF.